The 19 T cell receptor beta chains below come from one sample, sequenced in a study of blood T cell repertoires in COVID-19. The method was immunoSEQ multiplex PCR; TCRdb's version includes in-frame clones alone and lacks a portion of them. This sample has 200,000 to 300,000 clones, with 85% to 90% found just once. The sequenced sample consisted of peripheral blood. The receptors here all came from a man aged 55-75 years with acute or convalescent COVID-19.

This chain links TRBV5-5 with TRBJ1-3; TRBD1 matches 8 bases. Germline-derived CDR1 and CDR2 are SGHKS and YYEKEE (reference sequence). The CDR3 extends over 17 amino acids. Trimming took 2 bases from V and 0 from J; bases not matched to a gene: 7. This CDR3 reads CASSLDTGGGSGNTIYF. In DNA, the CDR3 is TGTGCCAGCAGCTTAGATACAGGGGGTGGCTCTGGAAACACCATATATTTT.

This clone was seen once. The CDR3: CASSGRRQQGDSNQPQHF. CDR3 bases: TGTGCCAGCAGTGGCCGTAGACAACAGGGGGATAGCAATCAGCCCCAGCATTTT. The chain is built from TRBV6-1 and TRBJ1-5; 8 bases fit TRBD1. Germline loops: CDR1 MNHNS, CDR2 SASEGT. J lost 0 bases, V lost 4 bases, and 11 bases had no gene match. The CDR3 runs 18 residues.

Here the CDR3 DNA reads TGTGCCAGCAGCGTAGCCCACTCGAGCTCCTACGAGCAGTACTTC. Translated: CASSVAHSSSYEQYF. The V and J genes are TRBV9 and TRBJ2-7; D not certain. V dropped 0 bases and J dropped 0 bases, with 10 bases sitting between them. The CDR3 contains 15 residues. Germline CDR1 SGDLS, CDR2 YYNGEE.

The rearrangement uses TRBV5-4 and TRBJ1-2; no clear D gene. V dropped 4 bases and J dropped 7 bases, with 17 bases sitting between them. CDR3 size: 14 residues. Per germline, CDR1 SGHNT and CDR2 YYREEE (reference sequence). The CDR3 DNA sequence: TGTGCCAGCAGCATGGACCGGATAGAGGCTGGCTACACCTTC. The encoded protein is CASSMDRIEAGYTF. Based on the CDR3 plus reference TRBV5-4 and TRBJ1-2, the full variable domain is ETGVTQSPTHLIKTRGQQVTLRCSSQSGHNTVSWYQQALGQGPQFIFQYYREEENGRGNFPPRFSGLQFPNYSSELNVNALELDDSALYLCASSMDRIEAGYTFGSGTRLTVV.

The CDR3 DNA follows: TGTGCCTGGAGTGGGGGGGAAAAGCAGTACTTC. Translated, it gives CAWSGGEKQYF. V usage is TRBV30 and J usage is TRBJ2-7, with D possibly being TRBD2 (6 bases). The germline gives CDR1 GTSNPN, CDR2 SVGIG (reference sequence). V lost 1 base and J lost 8, with 9 bases in between. The CDR3 has 11 residues.

The rearrangement joins TRBV29-1 to TRBJ2-7, with 8 bases matching TRBD2. Looked up from germline, CDR1 is SQVTM and CDR2 is ANQGSEA. Trimming cost V 8 bases and J 4 bases; bases outside gene matches: 13. The CDR3 length is 14 residues. The CDR3 nucleotides are TGCAGCATGACACTAGCGGAGCTCCCATACGAGCAGTACTTC. Amino acids: CSMTLAELPYEQYF.

The CDR3 loop is CASSYRLAGGEQYF. CDR3 in DNA: TGTGCCAGCAGTTACAGGCTAGCGGGAGGCGAGCAGTACTTC. The chain is built from TRBV6-2 or TRBV6-3 and TRBJ2-7, with 11 bases that match TRBD2. The V gene end was trimmed by 2 bases and the J gene end by 6 bases; junction bases not matched to a gene: 3. The CDR3 has 14 amino acids. The V gene's germline CDR1 is MNHEY and CDR2 SVGEGT.

V and J are TRBV11-3 and TRBJ2-2; TRBD1 might be the D (6 bases). The V and J ends lost 5 bases and 4 bases respectively, with 14 bases between them. CDR1 is SGHNT and CDR2 is YENEEA in the germline V gene. CDR3 size: 15 residues. The CDR3, as DNA: TGTGCCAGCAGCCCCGCCCCAGGGGTCACCGGGGAGCTGTTTTTT. Encoded protein: CASSPAPGVTGELFF.

V is TRBV7-2 and J is TRBJ2-5, with D maybe TRBD2 (6 bases). CDR3 length: 16 residues. Trimming took off 4 bases at V and 5 bases at J, with 20 bases between the two ends. Germline V CDR1 and CDR2: SGHTA, FQGNSA. CDR3 in amino acids: CASSSGASVGGETQYF. The CDR3 DNA sequence: TGTGCCAGCAGCTCGGGTGCTAGCGTCGGCGGGGAGACCCAGTACTTC. Drawing the rest from reference TRBV7-2 and TRBJ2-5, the complete variable domain is GAGVSQSPSNKVTEKGKDVELRCDPISGHTALYWYRQSLGQGLEFLIYFQGNSAPDKSGLPSDRFSAERTGGSVSTLTIQRTQQEDSAVYLCASSSGASVGGETQYFGPGTRLLVL.

The gene calls are TRBV25-1 and TRBJ2-7; 7 nucleotides match TRBD1. The germline gives CDR1 MGHDK, CDR2 SYGVNS. The CDR3 consists of 15 residues. The trim removed 3 bases at V and 4 bases at J, leaving 9 bases unmatched. The CDR3 is CASSDSRTGDYEQYF. CDR3 bases: TGTGCCAGCAGTGATTCGAGGACAGGAGATTACGAGCAGTACTTC.

The V call is TRBV18, the J call TRBJ2-7; D not certain. CDR1 KGHSH and CDR2 LQKENI come from the germline V gene. V was clipped by 3 bases and J by 0 bases, with 6 bases between them. CDR3 length: 13 amino acids. CDR3: CASSPPSSYEQYF. CDR3 in DNA: TGTGCCAGCTCACCTCCGAGCTCCTACGAGCAGTACTTC.

V gene TRBV28 combines with J gene TRBJ1-2, with TRBD1 as a possible D gene (5 bases). This CDR3 comprises 14 residues. Trimming took 2 bases from V and 3 from J, leaving 10 bases between them. Germline V gives CDR1 MDHEN, CDR2 SYDVKM. The CDR3 bases are TGTGCCAGCAGTTTACCGACAGTCTACTATGGCTACACCTTC. Protein sequence: CASSLPTVYYGYTF.

The chain carries TRBV27 and TRBJ2-2; 8 bases match TRBD2. CDR3 length equals 16 residues. J lost 0 bases, V lost 5 bases, and 5 bases had no gene match. Germline values: CDR1 MNHEY, CDR2 SMNVEV (reference sequence). This chain's CDR3 is CASSRRGRPNTGELFF. The CDR3 DNA follows: TGTGCCAGCAGTCGCCGCGGGAGGCCGAACACCGGGGAGCTGTTTTTT.

This clone has only one observation. The rearrangement uses TRBV3-1 (or the pseudogene TRBV3-2) and TRBJ2-1; D possibly corresponds to TRBD1 (6 bases). The CDR3 totals 12 residues. Germline V gene lookup returns CDR1 LGHDT and CDR2 YNNKEL (reference sequence). The V end lost 6 bases, the J end lost 9 bases, and 12 bases lay between the germline ends. Here the CDR3 DNA reads TGTGCCAGCAGGTTACAGGGAAGTGAGCAGTTCTTC. Its translation is CASRLQGSEQFF.

This chain connects TRBV27 to TRBJ2-7; D is ambiguous. CDR3 size: 11 residues. Per germline, CDR1 MNHEY and CDR2 SMNVEV (reference sequence). V lost 6 bases to trimming and J lost 2 bases, with 5 bases between them. The CDR3 bases are TGTGCCAGCAGCGACACCTACGAGCAGTACTTC. Translated: CASSDTYEQYF.

The chain joins TRBV24-1 to TRBJ2-2, with D possibly being TRBD2 (5 bases). Deletions cut 3 bases from V and 1 base from J, with 11 bases between. The CDR3 sequence is 16 residues long. Germline CDR1 and CDR2: KGHDR and SFDVKD. The CDR3 DNA reads as TGTGCCACCAGTGATCCGGGGAAAGGGAACACCGGGGAGCTGTTTTTT. Protein product: CATSDPGKGNTGELFF.

V gene TRBV28 combines with J gene TRBJ1-1; D possibly corresponds to TRBD1 (6 bases). Germline assignment: CDR1 MDHEN and CDR2 SYDVKM. The CDR3 loop spans 14 amino acids. V lost 11 bases, J lost 7 bases, and 23 bases lay in between. The CDR3 nucleotides read TGTGCCGTCCAAGCGGGGGCCCTCACGTATGAAGCTTTCTTT. It yields the protein CAVQAGALTYEAFF. Combining the CDR3 with reference TRBV28 and TRBJ1-1 gives the whole variable domain DVKVTQSSRYLVKRTGEKVFLECVQDMDHENMFWYRQDPGLGLRLIYFSYDVKMKEKGDIPEGYSVSREKKERFSLILESASTNQTSMYLCAVQAGALTYEAFFGQGTRLTVV.

This clone was seen once. The chain links TRBV5-1 to TRBJ2-3, with 9 bases that match TRBD2. This CDR3 region has 15 residues. Germline assignment: CDR1 SGHRS and CDR2 YFSETQ. Germline trimming cut 6 bases from V and 4 bases from J; bases unmatched to any gene: 9. CDR3 region: CASKRGLAGSDTQYF. The CDR3 DNA sequence: TGCGCCAGCAAAAGGGGGCTAGCGGGATCAGATACGCAGTATTTT.

The chain uses TRBV6-5 and TRBJ2-7, with D perhaps TRBD1 (6 bases). The germline V gene encodes CDR1 MNHEY and CDR2 SVGAGI. The CDR3 length is 15 residues. V was pared by 0 bases and J by 1 base, with 10 bases between. The DNA for the CDR3 is TGTGCCAGCAGTTACTCGTACAGGGTGTCCTACGAGCAGTACTTC. The encoded protein is CASSYSYRVSYEQYF.